This T cell receptor (beta chain) was captured by sequencing in a study of cytomegalovirus exposure and HLA in healthy donors. The CDR3 has 16 amino acids. Germline CDR1 SGHTA, CDR2 FQGNSA. Trimming stripped 5 bases from V and 9 bases from J, with 23 bases between. A multiplex PCR was run with 60 Vbeta primers and 13 Jbeta primers. Using immunoSEQ multiplex PCR, the repertoire was profiled, and TCRdb retains in-frame clones only, with some absent. The sample has about 140,000 clones, 77% seen once. Sequenced material: PBMCs. The V and J genes are TRBV7-2 and TRBJ2-4; D gene unclear. This sequence was found in a female donor in good health and CMV-seronegative. As DNA, the CDR3 is TGTGCCAGCAGCCCTAAGACCGGAGCCCTGTCGGGCATTCAGTACTTC. Translated, it gives CASSPKTGALSGIQYF.